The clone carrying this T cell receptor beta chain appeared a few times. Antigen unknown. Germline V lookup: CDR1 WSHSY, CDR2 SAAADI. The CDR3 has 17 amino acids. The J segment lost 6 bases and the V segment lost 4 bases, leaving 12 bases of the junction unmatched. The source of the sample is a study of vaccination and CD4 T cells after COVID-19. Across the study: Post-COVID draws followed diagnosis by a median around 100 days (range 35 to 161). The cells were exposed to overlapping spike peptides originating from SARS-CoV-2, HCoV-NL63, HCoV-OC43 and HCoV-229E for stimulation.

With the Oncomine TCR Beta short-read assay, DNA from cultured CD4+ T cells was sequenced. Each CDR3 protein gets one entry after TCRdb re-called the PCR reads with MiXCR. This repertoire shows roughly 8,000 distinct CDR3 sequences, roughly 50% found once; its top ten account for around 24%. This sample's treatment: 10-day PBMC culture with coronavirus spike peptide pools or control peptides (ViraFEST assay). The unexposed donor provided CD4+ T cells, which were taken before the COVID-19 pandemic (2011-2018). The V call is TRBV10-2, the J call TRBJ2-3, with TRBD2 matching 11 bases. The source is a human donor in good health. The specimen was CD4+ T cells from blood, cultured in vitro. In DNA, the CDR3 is TGCGCCAGCAGTGGGCTAGCGGGGGGCGTAGCGGTCGATACGCAGTATTTT. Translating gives CASSGLAGGVAVDTQYF.